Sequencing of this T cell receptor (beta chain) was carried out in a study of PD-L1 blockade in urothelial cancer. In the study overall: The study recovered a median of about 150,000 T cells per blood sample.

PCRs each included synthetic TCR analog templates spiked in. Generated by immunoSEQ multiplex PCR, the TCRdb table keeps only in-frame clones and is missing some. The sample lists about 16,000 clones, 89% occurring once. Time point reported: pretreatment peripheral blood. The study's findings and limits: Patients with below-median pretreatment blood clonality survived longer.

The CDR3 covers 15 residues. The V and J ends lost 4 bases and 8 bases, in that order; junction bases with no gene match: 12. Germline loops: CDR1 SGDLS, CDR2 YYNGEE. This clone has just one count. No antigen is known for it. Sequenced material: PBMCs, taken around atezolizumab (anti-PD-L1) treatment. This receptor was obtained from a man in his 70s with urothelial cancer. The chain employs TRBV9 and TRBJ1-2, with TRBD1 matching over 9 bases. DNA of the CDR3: TGTGCCAGCAGCCTTACTCCGACAGGGGGAGAGGGCTACACCTTC. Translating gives CASSLTPTGGEGYTF.